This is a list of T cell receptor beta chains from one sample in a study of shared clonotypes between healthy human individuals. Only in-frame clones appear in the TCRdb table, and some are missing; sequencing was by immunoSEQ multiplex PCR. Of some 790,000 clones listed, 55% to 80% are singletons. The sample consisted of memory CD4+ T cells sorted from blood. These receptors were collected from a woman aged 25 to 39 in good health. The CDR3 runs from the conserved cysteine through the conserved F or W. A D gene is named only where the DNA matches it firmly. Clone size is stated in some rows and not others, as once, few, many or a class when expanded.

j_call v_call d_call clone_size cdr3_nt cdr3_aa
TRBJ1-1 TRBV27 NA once TGTGCCAGCAGTCCTAGGGTGGGTGAAGCTTTCTTT CASSPRVGEAFF
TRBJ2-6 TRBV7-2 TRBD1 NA TGTGCCAGCAGCCCGGACAGGGCTGGGGCCAACGTCCTGACTTTC CASSPDRAGANVLTF
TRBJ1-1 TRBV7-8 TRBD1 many TGTGCCAGCAGCCGATTACCGGGGACAGGGGCGGCTGAAGCTTTCTTT CASSRLPGTGAAEAFF
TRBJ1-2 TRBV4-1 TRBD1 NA TGCGCCAGCAGCCAGGGGATCCAGGACAGGGTTTCGGTGGGCTACACCTTC CASSQGIQDRVSVGYTF
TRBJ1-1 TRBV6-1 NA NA TGTGCCAGCATATTTAGGGGGAACACTGAAGCTTTCTTT CASIFRGNTEAFF
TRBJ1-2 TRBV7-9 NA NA TGTGCCAGCAGCCCGGGAACAGCCGGTAACTATGGCTACACCTTC CASSPGTAGNYGYTF
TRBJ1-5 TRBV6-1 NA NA TGTGCCAGCAGCCTACAACCCAGCAATCAGCCCCAGCATTTT CASSLQPSNQPQHF
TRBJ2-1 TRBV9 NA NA TGTGCCAGCAGCGTTCAAGCCGATGCCGGCGGGTTCAATGAGCAGTTCTTC CASSVQADAGGFNEQFF
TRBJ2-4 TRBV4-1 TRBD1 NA TGCGCCAGCAGCCATGTCGCGGCAGGGGGCGACCCCCGGCTAGCCAAAAACATTCAGTACTTC CASSHVAAGGDPRLAKNIQYF
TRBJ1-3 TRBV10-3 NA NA TGTGCCATCAGTGAAAACACAAATCGAAACACCATATATTTT CAISENTNRNTIYF
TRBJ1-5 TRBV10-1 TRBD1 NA TGCGCCAGCAGTGATAGGGACAGGCATCAGCCCCAGCATTTT CASSDRDRHQPQHF
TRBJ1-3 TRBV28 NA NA TGTGCCAGCAGCGATATCCGGGACACTCTTCGAAACACCATATATTTT CASSDIRDTLRNTIYF
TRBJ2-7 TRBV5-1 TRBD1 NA TGCGCCAGCAGCTCGGGACAGGGGAGTTGGGAGCAGTACTTC CASSSGQGSWEQYF
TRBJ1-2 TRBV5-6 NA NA TGTGCCAGCAGCTTGGAGGGGGGCTACACCTTC CASSLEGGYTF
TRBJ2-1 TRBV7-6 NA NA TGTGCCAGCAGCCTCTCTTCTCTGGGGGTGGATGAGCAGTTCTTC CASSLSSLGVDEQFF
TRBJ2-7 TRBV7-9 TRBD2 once TGTGCCAGCAGCTTAGCACTTGGGACTAGTTTCGACGAGCAGTACTTC CASSLALGTSFDEQYF
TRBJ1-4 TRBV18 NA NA TGTGCCAGCTCACCACAGGGGGAGAAACTGTTTTTT CASSPQGEKLFF
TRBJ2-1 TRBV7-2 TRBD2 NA TGTGCCAGCAGCCTAGCTGTAGCGGGAGGGTACAATGAGCAGTTCTTC CASSLAVAGGYNEQFF
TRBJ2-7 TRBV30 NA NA TGTGCCTGGCGACAGGGAGGCCACGAGCAGTACTTC CAWRQGGHEQYF
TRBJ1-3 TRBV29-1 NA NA TGCAGCGTTGAGGTGGTGGGGTTATCTGGAAACACCATATATTTT CSVEVVGLSGNTIYF
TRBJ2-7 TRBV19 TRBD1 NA TGTGCCAGTAGTATTCGGACAGGGGGATTCCACGAGCAGTACTTC CASSIRTGGFHEQYF
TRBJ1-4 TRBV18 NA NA TGTGCCAGCTCACCACAACCCCCTAAGGGGGGTAGCGAAAAACTGTTTTTT CASSPQPPKGGSEKLFF
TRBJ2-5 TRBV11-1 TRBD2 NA TGTGCCAGCAGGGGACTAGCGCGGCGCCAAGAGACCCAGTACTTC CASRGLARRQETQYF
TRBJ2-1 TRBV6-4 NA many TGTGCCAGCACTCAGGACGGGAGCTCCTACAATGAGCAGTTCTTC CASTQDGSSYNEQFF
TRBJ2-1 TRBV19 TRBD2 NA TGTGCCAGTAGGAGGGCGGGAGGACACAATGAGCAGTTCTTC CASRRAGGHNEQFF
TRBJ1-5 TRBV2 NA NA TGTGCCAGCAGGGGCCAGGCGGACAATCAGCCCCAGCATTTT CASRGQADNQPQHF
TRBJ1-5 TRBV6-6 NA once TGTGCCAGCAGAGCTCTCGGGCCTCAGCCCCAGCATTTT CASRALGPQPQHF
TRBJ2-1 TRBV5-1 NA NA TGCGCCAGCAGCTTGTCGTCGGGCTCCTACAATGAGCAGTTCTTC CASSLSSGSYNEQFF
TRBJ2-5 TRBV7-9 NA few TGTGCCAGCAGCTTAGCGAGGGGTGGGGAGACCCAGTACTTC CASSLARGGETQYF
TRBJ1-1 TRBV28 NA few TGTGCCAGCAGTTTACCTACAGGGAGTTTGGATGAAGCTTTCTTT CASSLPTGSLDEAFF
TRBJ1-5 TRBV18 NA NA TGTGCCAGCTCACCATCCGCCAGGGACCAGCCCCAGCATTTT CASSPSARDQPQHF
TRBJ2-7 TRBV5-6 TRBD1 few TGTGCCAGCAGCCTTACCTCCGGGACAGGGTTAGACGAGCAGTACTTC CASSLTSGTGLDEQYF
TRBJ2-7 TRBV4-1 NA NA TGCGCCAGCAGCCAAGAAATTTGGTCCGGCACCCTAGACGAGCAGTACTTC CASSQEIWSGTLDEQYF
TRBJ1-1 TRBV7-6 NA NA TGTGCCAGCAGCCGGACAGTTATGAACACTGAAGCTTTCTTT CASSRTVMNTEAFF
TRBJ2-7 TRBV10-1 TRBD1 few TGCGCCAGCAGCCCTGGGACAGGTGTCCACGAGCAGTACTTC CASSPGTGVHEQYF
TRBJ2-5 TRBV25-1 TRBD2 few TGTGCCAGCTCGCCAGGTACTAGCGGGTACCAAGAGACCCAGTACTTC CASSPGTSGYQETQYF
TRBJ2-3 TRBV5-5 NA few TGTGCCAGCAGCGGACGACAGGGGAGGGACACAGATACGCAGTATTTT CASSGRQGRDTDTQYF
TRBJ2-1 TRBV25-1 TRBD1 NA TGTGCCAGCACCCCAGCCGTGACAGGGCTTTACAATGAGCAGTTCTTC CASTPAVTGLYNEQFF
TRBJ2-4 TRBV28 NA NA TGTGCCAGCAGTTTTCGGCACCCCCCTGGGGCCAAAAACATTCAGTACTTC CASSFRHPPGAKNIQYF
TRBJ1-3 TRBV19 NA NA TGTGCCAGTAGTACCTTCTCTGGAAACACCATATATTTT CASSTFSGNTIYF
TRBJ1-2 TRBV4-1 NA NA TGCGCCAGCAGCGGGCGGGGGGGGAACAATGGCTACACCTTC CASSGRGGNNGYTF
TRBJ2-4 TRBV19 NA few TGTGCCAGTAGTATAGCCAAAAACATTCAGTACTTC CASSIAKNIQYF
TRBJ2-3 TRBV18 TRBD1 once TGTGCCAGCTCTCCCGCAGGGGGCTACACAGATACGCAGTATTTT CASSPAGGYTDTQYF
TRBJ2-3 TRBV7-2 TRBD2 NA TGTGCCAGCAGCACCAGACTAGCGGGGAGCACAGATACGCAGTATTTT CASSTRLAGSTDTQYF
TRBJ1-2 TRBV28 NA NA TGTGCCAGCAGTTTCCAGCGGACGGCTGGCTACACCTTC CASSFQRTAGYTF